This entry lists 8 T cell receptor beta chains sequenced from one sample in a study of vaccination effects on CD4 cells after COVID-19. Peptide-pool stimulation followed by sequencing identified expanded antigen-specific CD4+ clonotypes in the ViraFEST assay. Scientists isolated CD4+ T cells after a roughly 10-day culture period ended. Vaccinees lacked prior SARS-CoV-2 infection and tested negative for nucleocapsid antibodies. TCRdb's table, derived via immunoSEQ multiplex PCR, lists solely in-frame clones and lacks some. Of over 45,000 clones listed, roughly 76% are singletons. No antigen has been assigned to these receptors. The sample consisted of CD4+ T cells from PBMCs cultured with SARS-CoV-2 spike peptides, taken before COVID-19 vaccination. These receptors all stem from a human donor who received a COVID-19 vaccine.

The genes are TRBV10-3 and TRBJ1-2; a possible D gene is TRBD1 (6 bases). The CDR3 extends over 11 amino acids. Germline V CDR1 and CDR2: ENHRY, SYGVKD. CDR3 DNA: TGTGTTGCAGGACAGTACTATGGCTACACCTTC. It specifies CVAGQYYGYTF.

This chain links TRBV28 with TRBJ2-5; D uncertain. V shed 6 bases and J shed 5 bases, with 4 bases lying between them. Per the germline V gene, CDR1 is MDHEN and CDR2 is SYDVKM. The CDR3 contains 10 residues. CDR3 coding DNA: TGTGCCAGCAGAGGGGAGACCCAGTACTTC. As protein: CASRGETQYF.

The chain links TRBV6-5 to TRBJ1-3, with TRBD1 matching 9 bases. J was trimmed by 7 bases and V by 6 bases; bases with no gene match: 10. The CDR3 consists of 15 residues. Germline CDR1 reads MNHEY; CDR2 reads SVGAGI. CDR3 protein: CASRNTGTGPNTIYF. CDR3 nucleotides: TGTGCCAGCAGAAATACCGGGACAGGGCCTAACACCATATATTTT.

The chain links TRBV6-4 to TRBJ2-5; D remains ambiguous. CDR1 MRHNA and CDR2 SNTAGT come from the germline V gene. V shed 5 bases and J shed 5 bases, with 12 bases lying between them. There are 13 residues in the CDR3. For the CDR3, the DNA is TGTGCCAGCAGTTCGGGTCCCGGGGAGACCCAGTACTTC. Protein: CASSSGPGETQYF.

This chain uses TRBV6-1 with TRBJ2-3; weak D call: TRBD2 (5 bases). V gave up 2 bases and J gave up 5 bases, with 26 bases separating them. The germline gives CDR1 MNHNS, CDR2 SASEGT. The CDR3 extends over 19 amino acids. CDR3 DNA: TGTGCCAGCAGTGAATCTCGAGTTATCGGAGGTCGGTGGGGAGATACGCAGTATTTT. Its translation: CASSESRVIGGRWGDTQYF.

V and J are TRBV6-1 and TRBJ1-1, with no clear D. This CDR3 contains 13 residues. Germline V gives CDR1 MNHNS, CDR2 SASEGT. Trimming took 2 bases from V and 2 from J, leaving 6 bases between them. CDR3 coding DNA: TGTGCCAGCAGTGAAACGATAAACACTGAAGCTTTCTTT. Its protein is CASSETINTEAFF.

The CDR3 loop reads CASSHISGRDTEAFF. CDR3 nucleotides: TGTGCCAGCAGCCACATTTCTGGGAGGGACACTGAAGCTTTCTTT. V gene TRBV11-1 combines with J gene TRBJ1-1; D is unclear. V was clipped by 5 bases and J by 3 bases, with 16 bases between them. CDR1 and CDR2 (germline): SGHAT, FQDESV (reference sequence). The CDR3 runs 15 residues. The variable domain in full, with the rest retrieved from reference TRBV11-1 and TRBJ1-1, is EAEVAQSPRYKITEKSQAVAFWCDPISGHATLYWYRQILGQGPELLVQFQDESVVDDSQLPKDRFSAERLKGVDSTLKIQPAELGDSAMYLCASSHISGRDTEAFFGQGTRLTVV.

This clone appeared a few times. The rearrangement uses TRBV6-1 and TRBJ2-7; 9 nucleotides match TRBD2. The CDR3 is 16 residues long. V was clipped by 0 bases and J by 2 bases; unmatched bases: 5. From germline, CDR1 is MNHNS and CDR2 SASEGT. CDR3 DNA: TGTGCCAGCAGTGAAGCGGGACAGCGGGGGGCCTACGAGCAGTACTTC. Protein: CASSEAGQRGAYEQYF.